This TCR beta chain is from a study of PD-1 blockade in classical Hodgkin lymphoma. Study-level findings and limits: The CD4+ diversity rise by C4D1 was clearest in complete responders. For complete responders, baseline diversity was comparable to that of newly diagnosed patients.

The time point: cycle 4 day 1 (C4D1), after less than 7 weeks of nivolumab. Each patient experienced a relapse that followed autologous stem cell transplantation, and brentuximab vedotin exposure varied. From thawed PBMCs, magnetic negative selection was used to isolate the CD8+ T cells. Patients got intravenous nivolumab 3 mg/kg every 2 weeks. Generated by immunoSEQ multiplex PCR, the TCRdb table keeps only in-frame clones and is missing some. The sample has 12,000 or so clones, 70% to 90% seen once. This clone was observed a handful of times. Antigen specificity is unknown. The sequencing used CD8+ T cells from blood, collected before the fourth cycle of nivolumab. This clonotype was obtained from a human donor with classical Hodgkin lymphoma. The donor label of this sample is uncertain.

CDR3 nucleotides: TGTGCCAGCAGTGGAAAAAGAGCTGGGCGGGACTTTTCCGAGCAGTACTTC. Its protein product is CASSGKRAGRDFSEQYF. The J gene is TRBJ2-7, the V gene TRBV25-1, with D possibly TRBD2 on 6 matching bases. The CDR3 contains 17 residues. From germline, CDR1 is MGHDK and CDR2 SYGVNS. V was trimmed by 4 bases and J by 6 bases, leaving 25 bases between them.